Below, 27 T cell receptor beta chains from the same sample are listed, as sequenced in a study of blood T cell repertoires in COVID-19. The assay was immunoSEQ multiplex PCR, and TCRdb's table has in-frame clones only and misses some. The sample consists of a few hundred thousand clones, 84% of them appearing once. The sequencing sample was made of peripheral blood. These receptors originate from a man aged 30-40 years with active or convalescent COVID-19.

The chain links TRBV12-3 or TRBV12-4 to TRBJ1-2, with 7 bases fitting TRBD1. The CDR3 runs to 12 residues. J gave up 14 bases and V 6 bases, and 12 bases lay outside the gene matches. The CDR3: CASSGTADGGTF. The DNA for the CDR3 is TGTGCCAGCAGCGGGACAGCGGATGGGGGGACCTTC.

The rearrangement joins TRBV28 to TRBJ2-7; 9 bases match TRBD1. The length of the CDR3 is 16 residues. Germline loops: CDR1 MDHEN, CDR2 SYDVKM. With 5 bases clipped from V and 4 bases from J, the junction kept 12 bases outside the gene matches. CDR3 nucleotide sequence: TGTGCCAGCAGTCCCTTTGGGACAGGGACTTTTTACGAGCAGTACTTC. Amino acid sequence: CASSPFGTGTFYEQYF.

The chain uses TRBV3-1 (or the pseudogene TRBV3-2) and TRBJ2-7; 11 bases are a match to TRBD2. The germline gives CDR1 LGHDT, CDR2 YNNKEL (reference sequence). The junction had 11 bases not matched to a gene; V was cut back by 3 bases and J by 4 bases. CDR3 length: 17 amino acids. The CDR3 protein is CASSHPRRTSGRYEQYF. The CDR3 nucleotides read TGTGCCAGCAGCCACCCCCGGCGAACTAGCGGGAGATACGAGCAGTACTTC.

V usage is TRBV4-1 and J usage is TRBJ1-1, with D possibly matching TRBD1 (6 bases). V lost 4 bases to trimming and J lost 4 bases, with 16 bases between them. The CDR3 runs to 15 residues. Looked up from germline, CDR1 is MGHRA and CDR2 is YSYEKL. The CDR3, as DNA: TGCGCCAGCAGCCGTTGGCAGGACAGCACCACTGAAGCTTTCTTT. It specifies CASSRWQDSTTEAFF.

The CDR3 spells CASNFQPGQGTYYGYTF. The CDR3 DNA reads as TGTGCCAGTAATTTTCAGCCGGGACAGGGGACCTACTATGGCTACACCTTC. This chain joins TRBV19 and TRBJ1-2, with 10 bases lining up with TRBD1. The CDR3 contains 17 residues. V lost 7 bases and J lost 3; bases outside the gene matches: 14. Germline CDR1 and CDR2: LNHDA and SQIVND (reference sequence).

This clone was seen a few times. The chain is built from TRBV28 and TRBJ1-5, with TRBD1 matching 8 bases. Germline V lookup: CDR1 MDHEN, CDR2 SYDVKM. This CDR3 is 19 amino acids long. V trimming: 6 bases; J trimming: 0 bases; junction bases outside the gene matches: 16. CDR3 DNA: TGTGCCAGCAGCTTCTCCCCTCCAGGGGGCGGGCGTAGCAATCAGCCCCAGCATTTT. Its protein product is CASSFSPPGGGRSNQPQHF.

The CDR3 DNA reads as TGTGCCAGCAGTGAAGGGTACGGGGAAGGTTCACCCCTCCACTTT. It is translated as CASSEGYGEGSPLHF. The chain has TRBV2 and TRBJ1-6; D unclear. Trimming cost V 1 base and J 9 bases, with 13 bases left between them. Germline V CDR1 and CDR2: SNHLY, FYNNEI. The length of the CDR3 is 15 residues. Drawing the rest from reference TRBV2 and TRBJ1-6, the complete variable domain is EPEVTQTPSHQVTQMGQEVILRCVPISNHLYFYWYRQILGQKVEFLVSFYNNEISEKSEIFDDQFSVERPDGSNFTLKIRSTKLEDSAMYFCASSEGYGEGSPLHFGNGTRLTVT.

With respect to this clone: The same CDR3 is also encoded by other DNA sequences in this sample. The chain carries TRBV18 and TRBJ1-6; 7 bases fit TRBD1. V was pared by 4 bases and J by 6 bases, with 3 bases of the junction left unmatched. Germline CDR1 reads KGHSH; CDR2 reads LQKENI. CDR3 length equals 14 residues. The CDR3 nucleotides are TGTGCCAGCTCACGGGACAGCGTTAATTCACCCCTCCACTTT. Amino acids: CASSRDSVNSPLHF.

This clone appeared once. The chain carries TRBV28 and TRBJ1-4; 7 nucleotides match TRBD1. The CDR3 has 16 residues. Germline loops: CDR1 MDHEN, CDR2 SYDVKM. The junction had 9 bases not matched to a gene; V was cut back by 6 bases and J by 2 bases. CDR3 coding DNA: TGTGCCAGCAGCCCAGTGACAGGGAGGACTAATGAAAAACTGTTTTTT. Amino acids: CASSPVTGRTNEKLFF.

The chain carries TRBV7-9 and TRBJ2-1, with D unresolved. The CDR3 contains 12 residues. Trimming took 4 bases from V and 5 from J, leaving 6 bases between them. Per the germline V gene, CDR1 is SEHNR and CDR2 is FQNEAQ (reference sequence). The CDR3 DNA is TGTGCCAGCAGCTATACAGACAATGAGCAGTTCTTC. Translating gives CASSYTDNEQFF.

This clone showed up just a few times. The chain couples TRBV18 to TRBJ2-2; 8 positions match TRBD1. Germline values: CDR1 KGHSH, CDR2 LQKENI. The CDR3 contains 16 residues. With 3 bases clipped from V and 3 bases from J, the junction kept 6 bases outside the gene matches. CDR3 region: CASSPLDRADTGELFF. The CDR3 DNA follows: TGTGCCAGCTCACCCTTGGACAGGGCGGACACCGGGGAGCTGTTTTTT.

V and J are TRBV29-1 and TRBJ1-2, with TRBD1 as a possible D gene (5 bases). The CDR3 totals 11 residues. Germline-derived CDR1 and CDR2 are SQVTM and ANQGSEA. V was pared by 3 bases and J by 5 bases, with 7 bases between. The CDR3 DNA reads TGCAGCGTTGACAGGGTTTATGGCTACACCTTC. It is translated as CSVDRVYGYTF.

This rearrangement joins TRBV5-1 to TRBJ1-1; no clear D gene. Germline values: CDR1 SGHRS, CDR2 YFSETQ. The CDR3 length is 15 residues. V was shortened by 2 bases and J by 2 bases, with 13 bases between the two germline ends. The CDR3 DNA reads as TGCGCCAGCAGCTTAGCCCCGCCGGTCAACACTGAAGCTTTCTTT. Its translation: CASSLAPPVNTEAFF.

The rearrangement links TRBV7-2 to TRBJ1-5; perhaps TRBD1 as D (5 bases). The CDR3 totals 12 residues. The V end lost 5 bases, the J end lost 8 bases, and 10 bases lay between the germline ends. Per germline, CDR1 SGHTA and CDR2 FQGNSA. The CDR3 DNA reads TGTGCCAGCAGCGCCCGGGGGGAGCCCCAGCATTTT. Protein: CASSARGEPQHF. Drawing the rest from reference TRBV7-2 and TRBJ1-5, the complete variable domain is GAGVSQSPSNKVTEKGKDVELRCDPISGHTALYWYRQSLGQGLEFLIYFQGNSAPDKSGLPSDRFSAERTGGSVSTLTIQRTQQEDSAVYLCASSARGEPQHFGDGTRLSIL.

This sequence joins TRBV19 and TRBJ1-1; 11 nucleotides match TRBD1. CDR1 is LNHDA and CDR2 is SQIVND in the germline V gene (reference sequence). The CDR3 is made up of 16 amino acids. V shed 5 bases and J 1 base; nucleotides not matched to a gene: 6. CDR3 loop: CASSPLGQGANTEAFF. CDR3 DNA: TGTGCCAGTAGTCCCCTCGGACAGGGGGCGAACACTGAAGCTTTCTTT.

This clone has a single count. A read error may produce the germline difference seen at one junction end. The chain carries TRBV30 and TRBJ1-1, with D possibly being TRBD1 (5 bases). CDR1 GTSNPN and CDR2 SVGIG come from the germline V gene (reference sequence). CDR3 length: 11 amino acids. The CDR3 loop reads CAWSVGGGWVF. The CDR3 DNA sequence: TGTGCCTGGAGTGTAGGCGGGGGATGGGTCTTT.

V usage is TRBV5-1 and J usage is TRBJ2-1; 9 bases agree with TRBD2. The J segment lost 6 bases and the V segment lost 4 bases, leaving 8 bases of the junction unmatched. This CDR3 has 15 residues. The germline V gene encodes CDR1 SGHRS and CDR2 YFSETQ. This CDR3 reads CASSPLAGLSNEQFF. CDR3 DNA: TGCGCCAGCAGCCCCCTAGCGGGACTTAGCAATGAGCAGTTCTTC.

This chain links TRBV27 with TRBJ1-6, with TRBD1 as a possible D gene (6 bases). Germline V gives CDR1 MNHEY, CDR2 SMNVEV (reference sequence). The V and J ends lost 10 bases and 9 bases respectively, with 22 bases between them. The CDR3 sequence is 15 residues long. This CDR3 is CATRDPGHWTSPLHF. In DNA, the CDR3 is TGTGCCACTAGGGATCCGGGACATTGGACTTCACCCCTCCACTTT.

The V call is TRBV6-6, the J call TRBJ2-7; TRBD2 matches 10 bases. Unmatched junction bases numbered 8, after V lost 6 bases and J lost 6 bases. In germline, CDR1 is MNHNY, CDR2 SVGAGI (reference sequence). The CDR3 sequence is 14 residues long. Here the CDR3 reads CASRRAGGQGEQYF. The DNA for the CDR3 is TGTGCCAGCAGGCGAGCGGGGGGGCAGGGCGAGCAGTACTTC.

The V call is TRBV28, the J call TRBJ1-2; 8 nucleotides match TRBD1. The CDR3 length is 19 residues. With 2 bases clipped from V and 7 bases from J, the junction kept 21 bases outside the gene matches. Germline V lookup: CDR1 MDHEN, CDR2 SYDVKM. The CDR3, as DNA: TGTGCCAGCAGTTTAGTTACGGGGGGCGGACAGGGAGTTTTGGCTGGCTACACCTTC. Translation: CASSLVTGGGQGVLAGYTF.

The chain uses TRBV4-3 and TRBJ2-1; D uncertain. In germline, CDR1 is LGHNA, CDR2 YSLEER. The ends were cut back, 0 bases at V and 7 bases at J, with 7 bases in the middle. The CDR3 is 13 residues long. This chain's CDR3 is CASSQDSWNEQFF. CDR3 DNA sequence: TGCGCCAGCAGCCAAGATAGTTGGAATGAGCAGTTCTTC.

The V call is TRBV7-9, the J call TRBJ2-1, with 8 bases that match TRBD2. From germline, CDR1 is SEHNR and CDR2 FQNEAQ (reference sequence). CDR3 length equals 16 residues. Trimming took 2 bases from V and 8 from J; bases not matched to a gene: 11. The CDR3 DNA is TGTGCCAGCAGCTTATGGATGACCAGTAGCGGGGATGAGCAGTTCTTC. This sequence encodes CASSLWMTSSGDEQFF.

Here the CDR3 reads CASSGSGTGEGKLFF. The CDR3 DNA sequence: TGTGCCAGTAGTGGATCCGGGACAGGGGAAGGAAAACTGTTTTTT. The V call is TRBV19, the J call TRBJ1-4; 10 bases map to TRBD1. The V gene end was trimmed by 5 bases and the J gene end by 10 bases; junction bases not matched to a gene: 10. Germline assignment: CDR1 LNHDA and CDR2 SQIVND (reference sequence). The CDR3 covers 15 residues.

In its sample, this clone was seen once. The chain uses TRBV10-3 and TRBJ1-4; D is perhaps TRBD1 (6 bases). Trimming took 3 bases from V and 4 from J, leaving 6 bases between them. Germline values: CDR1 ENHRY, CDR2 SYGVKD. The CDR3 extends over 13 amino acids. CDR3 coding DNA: TGTGCCATCAGTGACAGGGGTAATGAAAAACTGTTTTTT. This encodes CAISDRGNEKLFF.

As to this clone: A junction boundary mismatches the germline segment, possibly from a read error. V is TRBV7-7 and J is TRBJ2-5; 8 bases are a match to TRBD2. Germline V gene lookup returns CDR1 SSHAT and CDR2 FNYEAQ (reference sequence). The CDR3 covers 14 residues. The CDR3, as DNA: TGTGCTAGCAGCTTAGGGCGGGGGGAAGAGACCCAGTACTTC. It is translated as CASSLGRGEETQYF.

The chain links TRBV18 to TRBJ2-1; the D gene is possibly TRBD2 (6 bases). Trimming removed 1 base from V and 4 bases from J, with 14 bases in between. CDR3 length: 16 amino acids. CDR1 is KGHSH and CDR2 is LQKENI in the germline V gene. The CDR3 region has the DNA TGTGCCAGCTCACCACTTGGGGTAGGGACTTACAATGAGCAGTTCTTC. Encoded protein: CASSPLGVGTYNEQFF. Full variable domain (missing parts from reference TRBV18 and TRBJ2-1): NAGVMQNPRHLVRRRGQEARLRCSPMKGHSHVYWYRQLPEEGLKFMVYLQKENIIDESGMPKERFSAEFPKEGPSILRIQQVVRGDSAAYFCASSPLGVGTYNEQFFGPGTRLTVL.

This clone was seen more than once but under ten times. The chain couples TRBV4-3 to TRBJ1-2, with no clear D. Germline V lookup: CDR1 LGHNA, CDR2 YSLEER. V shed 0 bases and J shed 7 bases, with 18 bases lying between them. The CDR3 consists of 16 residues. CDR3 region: CASSQEATNRAGGYTF. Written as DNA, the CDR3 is TGCGCCAGCAGCCAAGAAGCCACAAACCGGGCGGGTGGCTACACCTTC.